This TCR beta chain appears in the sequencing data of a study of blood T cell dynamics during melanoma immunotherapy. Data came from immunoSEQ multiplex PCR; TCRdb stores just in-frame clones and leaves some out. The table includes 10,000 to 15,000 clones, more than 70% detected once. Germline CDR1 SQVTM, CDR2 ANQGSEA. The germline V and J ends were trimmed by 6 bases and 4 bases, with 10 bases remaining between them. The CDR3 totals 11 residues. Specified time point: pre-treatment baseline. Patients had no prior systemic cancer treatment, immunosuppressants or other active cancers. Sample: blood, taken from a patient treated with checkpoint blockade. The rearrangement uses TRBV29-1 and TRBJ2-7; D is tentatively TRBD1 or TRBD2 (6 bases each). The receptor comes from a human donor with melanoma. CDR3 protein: CSVLGGYEQYF. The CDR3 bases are TGCAGCGTATTAGGGGGGTACGAGCAGTACTTC.